This TCR beta chain was captured by sequencing in a study of blood T cell repertoires in COVID-19. Study overall: Some COVID-19 samples were acute and others convalescent; all came from the United States, Italy and Spain.

Trimming took 4 bases from V and 3 from J; bases not matched to a gene: 10. The germline gives CDR1 SGHNT, CDR2 YYREEE (reference sequence). The CDR3 loop spans 15 amino acids. In the original processing: The authors estimated nucleated cell counts from reference gene primer amplification. TCRdb's table, derived via immunoSEQ multiplex PCR, lists solely in-frame clones and lacks some. The V and J calls and clone size are taken from that table; D and trimming were inferred from the DNA. The data show around 190,000 clones, with approximately 86% seen just once and 10% held by the top ten. Sequenced sample: PBMCs or T cells enriched from blood (not recorded which). V usage is TRBV5-4 and J usage is TRBJ2-7, with TRBD2 matching over 7 bases. The TCR comes from a man younger than 35 with acute COVID-19. This chain's CDR3 is CASSPGAGDDYEQYF. The CDR3 DNA reads as TGTGCCAGCAGCCCGGGTGCGGGAGACGACTACGAGCAGTACTTC.